A single sample gave rise to the 26 T cell receptor beta chains below, sequenced in a study of T-cell memory formation after mild COVID-19. TCRdb passed the 5' RACE reads through MiXCR, listing each CDR3 protein once. The table lists roughly 250,000 distinct CDR3 sequences, around 15% of them singletons. The specimen sequenced was PBMCs or a T cell subset sorted from them (not recorded which). These receptors came from a man between 18 and 35 years old who had mild COVID-19 (a few samples of this study predate the infection). Cell type and time point are not known.

The chain has TRBV6-2 or TRBV6-3 and TRBJ1-4; D is unclear. Germline-derived CDR1 and CDR2 are MNHEY and SVGEGT. V was cut by 0 bases and J by 10 bases, with 3 bases left in between. The CDR3 is 11 residues long. CDR3 region: CASSYSGKLFF. In DNA form, the CDR3 reads TGTGCCAGCAGTTACTCTGGAAAACTGTTTTTT.

This clonotype has only a few counts. This chain joins TRBV28 and TRBJ1-5, with a possible D match to TRBD1 (6 bases). In germline, CDR1 is MDHEN, CDR2 SYDVKM. Trimming removed 9 bases at V and 2 bases at J, with 11 bases between. This CDR3 is 13 amino acids long. CDR3 nucleotide sequence: TGTGCCAGTCATGCAGGGGGCAATCAGCCCCAGCATTTT. As protein: CASHAGGNQPQHF.

The chain is built from TRBV6-2 or TRBV6-3 and TRBJ2-7, with a tentative D call TRBD1 (5 bases). CDR1 is MNHEY and CDR2 is SVGEGT in the germline V gene. This CDR3 is 12 amino acids long. V was trimmed by 8 bases and J by 0 bases, leaving 8 bases between them. CDR3 sequence: CASGDSSYEQYF. The CDR3 DNA is TGTGCCAGCGGCGACAGCTCCTACGAGCAGTACTTC.

This clonotype was detected a few times. The chain uses TRBV7-2 and TRBJ2-4, with 8 bases that match TRBD2. This CDR3 spans 17 amino acids. Germline V gives CDR1 SGHTA, CDR2 FQGNSA. Germline trimming cut 0 bases from V and 1 base from J; bases unmatched to any gene: 5. This CDR3 reads CASSLAWGGGAKNIQYF. CDR3 DNA: TGTGCCAGCAGCTTAGCGTGGGGCGGGGGGGCCAAAAACATTCAGTACTTC.

For the CDR3, the DNA is TGCAGTGCTACAATACAGGGCTTAACTGAAGCTTTCTTT. Translation: CSATIQGLTEAFF. The chain joins TRBV20-1 to TRBJ1-1; D perhaps matches TRBD1 (6 bases). This CDR3 spans 13 amino acids. The ends were cut back, 4 bases at V and 5 bases at J, with 14 bases in the middle. CDR1 is DFQATT, CDR2 SNEGSKA, per germline (reference sequence).

This clonotype was seen ten or more times. The chain recombines TRBV12-3 or TRBV12-4 with TRBJ2-5; no clear D. The CDR3 runs to 12 residues. V dropped 6 bases and J dropped 5 bases, with 10 bases sitting between them. CDR3 in DNA: TGTGCCAGCAGCTCCCCAGTGGAGACCCAGTACTTC. It yields the protein CASSSPVETQYF.

This clonotype was detected a few times. The chain employs TRBV12-3 or TRBV12-4 and TRBJ2-5, with TRBD2 as a possible D gene (5 bases). Trimming stripped 2 bases from V and 8 bases from J, with 21 bases between. The CDR3 length is 16 residues. The chain's CDR3 is CASSLLGRLRAETQYF. The CDR3 DNA follows: TGTGCCAGCAGTTTATTGGGTAGACTACGGGCGGAAACCCAGTACTTC.

There are a few counts of this clonotype. The chain carries TRBV10-3 and TRBJ1-6, with D uncertain. Germline V CDR1 and CDR2: ENHRY, SYGVKD. The CDR3 runs to 14 residues. The V and J ends lost 3 bases and 7 bases respectively, with 10 bases between them. The CDR3 protein is CAISERVGNSPLHF. The DNA of the CDR3 is TGTGCCATCAGTGAACGTGTCGGCAATTCACCCCTCCACTTT.

This chain's CDR3 is CASSIVSTGKCEAFF. In DNA, the CDR3 is TGTGCCAGTAGTATAGTCAGCACAGGGAAATGTGAAGCTTTCTTT. This sequence joins TRBV19 and TRBJ1-1; D might be TRBD1 (6 bases). The CDR3 is 15 residues long. CDR1 and CDR2 (germline): LNHDA, SQIVND (reference sequence). The V end lost 1 base, the J end lost 7 bases, and 16 bases lay between the germline ends.

At least ten counts were recorded for this clonotype. The chain recombines TRBV7-2 with TRBJ1-1, with D unresolved. Germline assignment: CDR1 SGHTA and CDR2 FQGNSA. The ends were cut back, 2 bases at V and 1 base at J, with 5 bases in the middle. The CDR3 is 13 amino acids. CDR3 sequence reads: CASSLQANTEAFF. The CDR3 coding sequence is TGTGCCAGCAGCTTACAGGCGAACACTGAAGCTTTCTTT.

There are a few counts of this clonotype. The CDR3 DNA is TGCGCCAGCAGCCAAGGGACTAGCGGTGCCTACGAGCAGTACTTC. The encoded protein is CASSQGTSGAYEQYF. This rearrangement joins TRBV4-3 to TRBJ2-7, with 10 bases matching TRBD2. Germline V gene data show CDR1 as LGHNA and CDR2 as YSLEER. The CDR3 loop spans 15 amino acids. The J segment lost 2 bases and the V segment lost 1 base, leaving 2 bases of the junction unmatched.

V gene TRBV20-1 combines with J gene TRBJ1-1; D gene ambiguous. CDR1 and CDR2 (germline): DFQATT, SNEGSKA (reference sequence). The length of the CDR3 is 14 residues. V was cut by 1 base and J by 4 bases, with 13 bases left in between. The DNA of the CDR3 is TGCAGTGCTAGAGTGGTACGTTTTCGCACTGAAGCTTTCTTT. Amino acid sequence: CSARVVRFRTEAFF.

The V and J genes are TRBV3-1 and TRBJ2-7; D not certain. Trimming took off 1 base at V and 3 bases at J, with 4 bases between the two ends. The V gene's germline CDR1 is LGHDT and CDR2 YNNKEL (reference sequence). This CDR3 region has 12 residues. In DNA form, the CDR3 reads TGTGCCAGCAGCCAAGCGGACTACGAGCAGTACTTC. This gives the protein CASSQADYEQYF.

V gene TRBV5-1 combines with J gene TRBJ2-7, with D perhaps matching TRBD1 or TRBD2 (5 bases each). Trimming stripped 7 bases from V and 6 bases from J, with 20 bases between. This CDR3 is 14 amino acids long. Germline values: CDR1 SGHRS, CDR2 YFSETQ. The CDR3 protein is CASRMGVGRGEQYF. The CDR3, as DNA: TGCGCCAGCCGAATGGGGGTTGGTAGAGGCGAGCAGTACTTC.

This clonotype was counted only a few times. V usage is TRBV7-9 and J usage is TRBJ2-5; the D gene could be TRBD1 or TRBD2 (6 bases each). With 0 bases removed from V and 9 bases from J, the gap between germline ends came to 14 bases. In germline, CDR1 is SEHNR, CDR2 FQNEAQ (reference sequence). This CDR3 has 14 amino acids. The CDR3: CASSLAQGRGAQYF. In DNA, the CDR3 is TGTGCCAGCAGCTTAGCCCAGGGGCGCGGGGCCCAGTACTTC.

This clonotype was seen a handful of times. The chain recombines TRBV30 with TRBJ2-2, with D unclear. Between the trimmed V and J ends, which lost 5 bases and 6 bases, there was a span of 7 bases. The CDR3 is made up of 11 amino acids. The V gene's germline CDR1 is GTSNPN and CDR2 SVGIG (reference sequence). The CDR3 DNA follows: TGTGCCTGGCGGGCGGCCGGGGAGCTGTTTTTT. Its translation is CAWRAAGELFF.

This clonotype has a handful of counts. This rearrangement joins TRBV5-1 to TRBJ1-6; D is unresolved. Germline values: CDR1 SGHRS, CDR2 YFSETQ. V was trimmed by 4 bases and J by 11 bases, leaving 19 bases between them. This CDR3 is built from 15 residues. The CDR3 loop reads CASSATTETWTPLHF. Here the CDR3 DNA reads TGCGCCAGCAGCGCTACCACAGAGACGTGGACACCCCTCCACTTT.

This clonotype was seen ten or more times. V usage is TRBV6-6 and J usage is TRBJ2-5; D not certain. V was shortened by 5 bases and J by 5 bases, with 9 bases between the two germline ends. CDR1 and CDR2 from the germline V gene are MNHNY and SVGAGI (reference sequence). The CDR3 spans 12 residues. CDR3 region: CASSRTIETQYF. CDR3 coding DNA: TGTGCCAGCAGTAGGACCATCGAGACCCAGTACTTC.

This clonotype came up a few times. The V and J genes are TRBV7-2 and TRBJ1-5, with D possibly being TRBD1 (5 bases). CDR3 length: 15 amino acids. The germline V and J ends were trimmed by 5 bases and 4 bases, with 15 bases remaining between them. Germline V gives CDR1 SGHTA, CDR2 FQGNSA. As DNA, the CDR3 is TGTGCCAGCAGCCGGGGCCGAGGGGATAATCAGCCCCAGCATTTT. Residues: CASSRGRGDNQPQHF.

This clonotype appeared a few times. The chain carries TRBV24-1 and TRBJ1-5, with D unresolved. Trimming cost V 1 base and J 2 bases, with 11 bases left between them. Germline V gene sequence: CDR1 KGHDR, CDR2 SFDVKD. The CDR3 runs 16 residues. The CDR3 bases are TGTGCCACCAGTGATTTTGGGGATTGGGGCAATCAGCCCCAGCATTTT. Translation gives CATSDFGDWGNQPQHF.

The chain couples TRBV4-3 to TRBJ2-7; 10 bases match TRBD2. The CDR3 loop spans 18 amino acids. The V and J ends lost 4 bases and 0 bases, in that order; junction bases with no gene match: 12. CDR1 LGHNA and CDR2 YSLEER come from the germline V gene. Here the CDR3 DNA reads TGCGCCAGCAGCCCGGGGAGGAGCGGGGGGGCCGACTCCTACGAGCAGTACTTC. Translated: CASSPGRSGGADSYEQYF.

The rearrangement uses TRBV5-1 and TRBJ1-6; 9 nucleotides match TRBD1. The trim removed 5 bases at V and 9 bases at J, leaving 18 bases unmatched. Germline V lookup: CDR1 SGHRS, CDR2 YFSETQ. The CDR3 has 18 amino acids. CDR3 amino acids: CASRSATGGGGDSSPLHF. The CDR3 region has the DNA TGCGCCAGCAGATCCGCCACAGGGGGCGGCGGGGATAGTTCACCCCTCCACTTT.

This clonotype has a handful of counts. V gene TRBV28 combines with J gene TRBJ2-7, with D unresolved. Germline V lookup: CDR1 MDHEN, CDR2 SYDVKM. The germline V and J ends were trimmed by 1 base and 7 bases, with 8 bases remaining between them. This CDR3 is built from 12 residues. CDR3 sequence (DNA): TGTGCCAGCAGTTTATCACCCAGGGAGCAGTACTTC. It codes for CASSLSPREQYF.

This clonotype has at least ten counts. The chain employs TRBV5-4 and TRBJ1-4; TRBD1 is a possible D gene (6 bases). Germline loops: CDR1 SGHNT, CDR2 YYREEE (reference sequence). V lost 3 bases and J 4 bases, leaving 10 bases between the germline ends. The CDR3 sequence is 14 residues long. In DNA, the CDR3 is TGTGCCAGCAGCTCGGGACAAAATAATGAAAAACTGTTTTTT. It codes for CASSSGQNNEKLFF.

The genes are TRBV5-1 and TRBJ2-2, with 7 bases fitting TRBD1. The CDR3 loop spans 15 amino acids. The V gene end was trimmed by 4 bases and the J gene end by 0 bases; junction bases not matched to a gene: 3. Germline V gives CDR1 SGHRS, CDR2 YFSETQ. In nucleotides, the CDR3 is TGCGCCAGCAGCCACAGGGGCGCGAACACCGGGGAGCTGTTTTTT. Its translation is CASSHRGANTGELFF.

The chain employs TRBV29-1 and TRBJ2-4, with no clear D. Per germline, CDR1 SQVTM and CDR2 ANQGSEA. This CDR3 has 15 amino acids. Deletions cut 5 bases from V and 1 base from J, with 15 bases between. The CDR3 nucleotides are TGCAGCGTTCTGGGCATACCCGGGGCCAAAAACATTCAGTACTTC. This codes for CSVLGIPGAKNIQYF.